Presented here are 25 T cell receptor beta chains from one specimen sequenced in a study of shared clonotypes between healthy human individuals. Method: immunoSEQ multiplex PCR; TCRdb's copy keeps in-frame clones and lacks some. Here the sample spans hundreds of thousands of clones, around 96% being singletons. Terminally differentiated effector memory CD45RA+ cells were left out of the naive CD8 fraction, which was CD45RO-negative and positively selected for CCR7. Sample: naive CD8+ T cells sorted from blood. Receptors were obtained from a woman aged 25 to 39 in good health.

V gene TRBV6-6 combines with J gene TRBJ1-1; 8 bases map to TRBD1. CDR3 length: 14 residues. J was trimmed by 1 base and V by 5 bases; bases with no gene match: 3. Germline V gene sequence: CDR1 MNHNY, CDR2 SVGAGI (reference sequence). DNA for the CDR3: TGTGCCAGCAGTCCGGACAGGGCGAACACTGAAGCTTTCTTT. This translates into CASSPDRANTEAFF.

The count of this clone is one. The chain employs TRBV9 and TRBJ2-7, with TRBD2 matching over 8 bases. The germline V gene encodes CDR1 SGDLS and CDR2 YYNGEE. J gave up 6 bases and V 0 bases, and 8 bases lay outside the gene matches. The CDR3 covers 15 residues. The CDR3 region is CASSVASGRSGEQYF. The CDR3 DNA is TGTGCCAGCAGCGTAGCCAGCGGGAGAAGTGGCGAGCAGTACTTC.

V usage is TRBV9 and J usage is TRBJ2-2; D is unclear. CDR3 length equals 15 residues. In germline, CDR1 is SGDLS, CDR2 YYNGEE. V lost 0 bases to trimming and J lost 4 bases, with 10 bases between them. CDR3 loop: CASSVDRRGTGELFF. The CDR3 DNA reads as TGTGCCAGCAGCGTAGACCGACGAGGCACCGGGGAGCTGTTTTTT.

This rearrangement joins TRBV28 to TRBJ2-7, with TRBD2 identical over 7 bases. The V gene end was trimmed by 0 bases and the J gene end by 0 bases; junction bases not matched to a gene: 5. CDR3 size: 16 residues. In germline, CDR1 is MDHEN, CDR2 SYDVKM. The CDR3 here is CASSLWGGRSSYEQYF. For the CDR3, the DNA is TGTGCCAGCAGTTTATGGGGGGGGAGGAGCTCCTACGAGCAGTACTTC. Using reference TRBV28 and TRBJ2-7 for the parts outside the CDR3, the full variable domain is DVKVTQSSRYLVKRTGEKVFLECVQDMDHENMFWYRQDPGLGLRLIYFSYDVKMKEKGDIPEGYSVSREKKERFSLILESASTNQTSMYLCASSLWGGRSSYEQYFGPGTRLTVT.

V usage is TRBV28 and J usage is TRBJ2-5; the D is unclear. The CDR3 extends over 13 amino acids. In germline, CDR1 is MDHEN, CDR2 SYDVKM. Trimming removed 2 bases from V and 7 bases from J, with 11 bases in between. CDR3 nucleotide sequence: TGTGCCAGCAGTTTACGCCTTAAGGGGACCCAGTACTTC. Translating gives CASSLRLKGTQYF.

The rearrangement uses TRBV27 and TRBJ1-5, with D possibly matching TRBD1 (5 bases). CDR1 and CDR2 (germline): MNHEY, SMNVEV (reference sequence). V was trimmed by 0 bases and J by 2 bases, leaving 11 bases between them. This CDR3 has 16 residues. Here the CDR3 reads CASSLSPGLGNQPQHF. CDR3 bases: TGTGCCAGCAGTTTATCCCCAGGGCTGGGCAATCAGCCCCAGCATTTT.

The count of this clone is one. The chain uses TRBV13 and TRBJ1-1; D is ambiguous. CDR1 and CDR2 (germline): PRHDT, FYEKMQ (reference sequence). Trimming took off 5 bases at V and 0 bases at J, with 7 bases between the two ends. The CDR3 extends over 13 amino acids. CDR3 in DNA: TGTGCCAGCAGCCGACGGATGAACACTGAAGCTTTCTTT. This codes for CASSRRMNTEAFF.

The V gene is TRBV6-1, the J gene TRBJ2-7; 11 bases are shared with TRBD2. The CDR3 is 18 amino acids. With 2 bases clipped from V and 6 bases from J, the junction kept 15 bases outside the gene matches. Germline-derived CDR1 and CDR2 are MNHNS and SASEGT. This CDR3 is CASSEWWSSGRVQPEQYF. The CDR3 bases are TGTGCCAGCAGTGAATGGTGGAGTAGCGGGAGGGTACAACCCGAGCAGTACTTC.

The chain is built from TRBV29-1 and TRBJ2-7, with unresolved D. The CDR3 sequence is 12 residues long. V lost 7 bases and J lost 3, with 13 bases in between. Per the germline V gene, CDR1 is SQVTM and CDR2 is ANQGSEA. CDR3 sequence: CSANDPGYEQYF. The CDR3 DNA is TGCAGCGCAAACGACCCTGGCTACGAGCAGTACTTC.

The table lists this clone with a few counts. This chain uses TRBV4-1 with TRBJ2-7; D is possibly TRBD2 (5 bases). The CDR3 runs 15 residues. Germline CDR1 is MGHRA and CDR2 is YSYEKL. Trimming took off 2 bases at V and 1 base at J, with 12 bases between the two ends. The DNA for the CDR3 is TGCGCCAGCAGCCAACTTATCGGGAAGTCCTACGAGCAGTACTTC. Protein product: CASSQLIGKSYEQYF.

V is TRBV9 and J is TRBJ2-7; 7 nucleotides line up with TRBD2. This CDR3 spans 15 amino acids. J lost 0 bases, V lost 5 bases, and 8 bases had no gene match. Germline assignment: CDR1 SGDLS and CDR2 YYNGEE. The chain's CDR3 is CASSPTQRGSYEQYF. CDR3 in DNA: TGTGCCAGCAGTCCCACCCAGCGGGGCTCCTACGAGCAGTACTTC.

V gene TRBV6-6 combines with J gene TRBJ2-7; D unresolved. V was shortened by 0 bases and J by 3 bases, with 6 bases between the two germline ends. CDR1 MNHNY and CDR2 SVGAGI come from the germline V gene (reference sequence). This CDR3 spans 13 amino acids. This chain's CDR3 is CASSYSHLYEQYF. DNA of the CDR3: TGTGCCAGCAGTTACTCTCACCTCTACGAGCAGTACTTC.

This chain connects TRBV5-6 to TRBJ1-2, with D uncertain. With 0 bases removed from V and 4 bases from J, the gap between germline ends came to 10 bases. Germline CDR1 SGHDT, CDR2 YYEEEE. The CDR3 is made up of 14 amino acids. In nucleotides, the CDR3 is TGTGCCAGCAGCTTGGGAGGACTGACCTATGGCTACACCTTC. Encoded protein: CASSLGGLTYGYTF.

This sequence joins TRBV28 and TRBJ2-7; 7 bases align to TRBD1. V was clipped by 5 bases and J by 1 base; unmatched bases: 14. The germline V gene encodes CDR1 MDHEN and CDR2 SYDVKM. The CDR3 totals 17 residues. The CDR3 here is CASSPSTGSPLSYEQYF. The CDR3 DNA sequence: TGTGCCAGCAGTCCTTCGACAGGGTCCCCCCTGTCCTACGAGCAGTACTTC.

This chain connects TRBV13 to TRBJ2-1; 7 bases are a match to TRBD2. The CDR3 length is 17 residues. The J segment lost 2 bases and the V segment lost 0 bases, leaving 7 bases of the junction unmatched. CDR1 is PRHDT, CDR2 FYEKMQ, per germline (reference sequence). The DNA of the CDR3 is TGTGCCAGCAGCTTAGGGCATGGGGCGGGGGCCTACAATGAGCAGTTCTTC. Encoded protein: CASSLGHGAGAYNEQFF.

The J gene is TRBJ2-5, the V gene TRBV9; 10 nucleotides align to TRBD1. Looked up from germline, CDR1 is SGDLS and CDR2 is YYNGEE. With V trimmed by 4 bases and J by 5 bases, 11 bases remained unmatched. The CDR3 has 16 amino acids. This CDR3 is CASSSRTGGRYETQYF. CDR3 nucleotides: TGTGCCAGCAGCTCTCGGACAGGGGGGCGGTATGAGACCCAGTACTTC.

J is TRBJ1-5 and V is TRBV7-9; D may be TRBD1 (6 bases). The length of the CDR3 is 12 residues. V lost 5 bases to trimming and J lost 6 bases, with 8 bases between them. CDR1 and CDR2 from the germline V gene are SEHNR and FQNEAQ (reference sequence). The CDR3 DNA reads as TGTGCCAGCAGCCAGACAGGTCAGCCCCAGCATTTT. It specifies CASSQTGQPQHF.

This clone was counted between two and nine times. The chain couples TRBV4-1 to TRBJ2-7, with D possibly being TRBD1 or TRBD2 (5 bases each). This CDR3 has 14 residues. V was pared by 1 base and J by 7 bases, with 14 bases between. Germline CDR1 reads MGHRA; CDR2 reads YSYEKL. The DNA of the CDR3 is TGCGCCAGCAGCCAAGTACAGGACTCGACGGAGCAGTACTTC. Translation: CASSQVQDSTEQYF.

This clone was picked up one time. This chain joins TRBV12-5 and TRBJ2-1; 7 bases line up with TRBD1. Germline CDR1 and CDR2: LGHNT and FRNRAP. The CDR3 consists of 15 residues. The V and J ends lost 7 bases and 0 bases, in that order; junction bases with no gene match: 6. The CDR3 nucleotides read TGTGCTAGTGCCTTGGACAGGAGCTCCTACAATGAGCAGTTCTTC. It is translated as CASALDRSSYNEQFF.

The chain joins TRBV11-3 to TRBJ2-6, with D perhaps matching TRBD1 (5 bases). The germline gives CDR1 SGHNT, CDR2 YENEEA. V dropped 3 bases and J dropped 4 bases, with 19 bases sitting between them. The CDR3 spans 18 residues. In nucleotides, the CDR3 is TGTGCCAGCAGCTTTGGCTATCCCTCAGGGCAAGGGGCCAACGTCCTGACTTTC. Its translation: CASSFGYPSGQGANVLTF.

The J gene is TRBJ1-5, the V gene TRBV7-9; no reliable D call. V was pared by 5 bases and J by 6 bases, with 11 bases between. Germline values: CDR1 SEHNR, CDR2 FQNEAQ (reference sequence). The CDR3 contains 13 residues. In DNA, the CDR3 is TGTGCCAGCAGCCCCGGAGGGTTTCAGCCCCAGCATTTT. Amino acid sequence: CASSPGGFQPQHF.

The J gene is TRBJ2-7, the V gene TRBV15; D is perhaps TRBD1 (6 bases). The V end lost 3 bases, the J end lost 5 bases, and 8 bases lay between the germline ends. This CDR3 is built from 12 residues. Germline assignment: CDR1 LNHNV and CDR2 YYDKDF (reference sequence). The CDR3 region is CATSSTGNEQYF. CDR3 DNA: TGTGCCACCAGCAGTACAGGGAACGAGCAGTACTTC.

The chain couples TRBV7-9 to TRBJ2-1, with D perhaps TRBD2 (5 bases). CDR3 size: 13 residues. Germline-derived CDR1 and CDR2 are SEHNR and FQNEAQ (reference sequence). Trimming pared 5 bases from V and 3 bases from J, leaving 8 bases between. The CDR3 nucleotides read TGTGCCAGCAGCGTACTAGTCTACAATGAGCAGTTCTTC. It codes for CASSVLVYNEQFF. The full variable domain, rest sourced from reference TRBV7-9 and TRBJ2-1, is DTGVSQNPRHKITKRGQNVTFRCDPISEHNRLYWYRQTLGQGPEFLTYFQNEAQLEKSRLLSDRFSAERPKGSFSTLEIQRTEQGDSAMYLCASSVLVYNEQFFGPGTRLTVL.

This clone was picked up one time. This sequence joins TRBV6-1 and TRBJ2-3; D is ambiguous. Germline CDR1 MNHNS, CDR2 SASEGT. The CDR3 has 13 residues. With 4 bases removed from V and 3 bases from J, the gap between germline ends came to 8 bases. This CDR3 reads CASSAVTTDTQYF. The CDR3 bases are TGTGCCAGCAGTGCAGTAACTACAGATACGCAGTATTTT.

The chain links TRBV27 to TRBJ2-7; the D gene is possibly TRBD1 (5 bases). The germline V and J ends were trimmed by 0 bases and 2 bases, with 14 bases remaining between them. The CDR3 runs 16 residues. Germline lookup yields CDR1 MNHEY and CDR2 SMNVEV (reference sequence). CDR3 sequence: CASSLSPGHTTYEQYF. CDR3 DNA sequence: TGTGCCAGCAGTTTATCCCCCGGACATACGACCTACGAGCAGTACTTC.